These 13 T cell receptor beta chains came from one sample sequenced in a study of T cell changes during pregnancy in multiple sclerosis. The repertoire was sequenced with immunoSEQ multiplex PCR; TCRdb's copy has only in-frame clones and lacks some. The data show over 85,000 clones, with 90% to 95% seen just once and around 1.7% held by the top ten. The source was peripheral blood, collected after pregnancy. These receptors all stem from a female donor in good health, enrolled as a control in a pregnancy study.

The chain has TRBV7-8 and TRBJ2-7; D perhaps matches TRBD2 (5 bases). This CDR3 is 16 amino acids long. Germline CDR1 reads SGHVS; CDR2 reads FQNEAQ. Between the trimmed V and J ends, which lost 5 bases and 2 bases, there was a span of 19 bases. Here the CDR3 reads CASSRFGPERTYEQYF. In DNA form, the CDR3 reads TGTGCCAGCAGCCGATTTGGACCCGAGCGGACCTACGAGCAGTACTTC.

The chain is built from TRBV7-2 and TRBJ1-6; TRBD1 matches at 9 bases. The CDR3 is 16 amino acids. The J segment lost 4 bases and the V segment lost 5 bases, leaving 6 bases of the junction unmatched. Germline assignment: CDR1 SGHTA and CDR2 FQGNSA. The CDR3 sequence: CASSRTGGPYNSPLHF. As DNA, the CDR3 is TGTGCCAGCAGCCGAACAGGGGGCCCGTATAATTCACCCCTCCACTTT.

CDR3 in amino acids: CASSLPRGLGGAFF. Written as DNA, the CDR3 is TGTGCCAGCAGCCTACCCAGGGGGTTGGGAGGAGCTTTCTTT. The chain joins TRBV14 to TRBJ1-1; 7 bases align to TRBD1. The germline V gene encodes CDR1 SGHDN and CDR2 FVKESK. The CDR3 is 14 residues long. The V segment lost 4 bases and the J segment 10 bases; nucleotides outside the gene matches: 12.

The rearrangement joins TRBV30 to TRBJ1-1; weak D call: TRBD1 (6 bases). The V end was cut by 5 bases, the J end by 5 bases, with 12 bases between. Germline V gives CDR1 GTSNPN, CDR2 SVGIG (reference sequence). The CDR3 is 12 residues long. Here the CDR3 DNA reads TGTGCCTGGGGGAGGGGGGGGACTGAAGCTTTCTTT. It yields the protein CAWGRGGTEAFF.

The chain uses TRBV19 and TRBJ2-2, with 7 bases fitting TRBD2. V was pared by 3 bases and J by 1 base, with 5 bases of the junction left unmatched. This CDR3 is 16 amino acids long. Per the germline V gene, CDR1 is LNHDA and CDR2 is SQIVND (reference sequence). Here the CDR3 reads CASSIDRGVNTGELFF. CDR3 DNA: TGTGCCAGTAGTATTGACCGGGGGGTGAACACCGGGGAGCTGTTTTTT.

The rearrangement links TRBV6-5 to TRBJ1-1; D is unresolved. Germline CDR1 MNHEY, CDR2 SVGAGI. Trimming took 5 bases from V and 3 from J, leaving 16 bases between them. The CDR3 totals 15 residues. This chain's CDR3 is CASSPLGRRDTEAFF. CDR3 coding DNA: TGTGCCAGCAGTCCGTTGGGGAGGAGGGACACTGAAGCTTTCTTT.

The chain carries TRBV6-6 and TRBJ1-1; D unclear. Germline V gives CDR1 MNHNY, CDR2 SVGAGI (reference sequence). The CDR3 consists of 15 residues. V dropped 2 bases and J dropped 4 bases, with 14 bases sitting between them. The DNA of the CDR3 is TGTGCCAGCAGTTACCGCGTGGGCGCGGGCACTGAAGCTTTCTTT. Translated, it gives CASSYRVGAGTEAFF.

The V gene is TRBV5-1, the J gene TRBJ1-1; possible D gene TRBD1, 5 bases. Looked up from germline, CDR1 is SGHRS and CDR2 is YFSETQ. The V end was cut by 4 bases, the J end by 10 bases, with 23 bases between. This CDR3 is built from 15 residues. The CDR3 bases are TGCGCCAGCAGCGCCCGGGACGTAGATCCCGGGGGAGCTTTCTTT. It encodes CASSARDVDPGGAFF.

The count of this clone is one. The chain couples TRBV28 to TRBJ1-1; TRBD1 matches at 9 bases. The CDR3 is 15 residues long. Germline V gene data show CDR1 as MDHEN and CDR2 as SYDVKM. The V segment lost 10 bases and the J segment 6 bases; nucleotides outside the gene matches: 15. The CDR3 DNA follows: TGTGCCATCGGGACAGGGAGAAAAATTTACCCTGAAGCTTTCTTT. Translation gives CAIGTGRKIYPEAFF.

The chain links TRBV4-3 to TRBJ1-5, with D unclear. V lost 0 bases to trimming and J lost 0 bases, with 9 bases between them. Looked up from germline, CDR1 is LGHNA and CDR2 is YSLEER. CDR3 length equals 16 residues. CDR3 residues: CASSQEVAYSNQPQHF. The CDR3 coding sequence is TGCGCCAGCAGCCAAGAGGTAGCTTATAGCAATCAGCCCCAGCATTTT.

The chain has TRBV2 and TRBJ1-5; TRBD1 matches at 7 bases. Germline V gene sequence: CDR1 SNHLY, CDR2 FYNNEI. V shed 0 bases and J 6 bases; nucleotides not matched to a gene: 5. The length of the CDR3 is 15 residues. The CDR3 protein is CASSEAHTGAQPQHF. CDR3 nucleotides: TGTGCCAGCAGTGAAGCCCACACAGGGGCTCAGCCCCAGCATTTT. The full variable domain, its missing parts supplied by reference TRBV2 and TRBJ1-5, is EPEVTQTPSHQVTQMGQEVILRCVPISNHLYFYWYRQILGQKVEFLVSFYNNEISEKSEIFDDQFSVERPDGSNFTLKIRSTKLEDSAMYFCASSEAHTGAQPQHFGDGTRLSIL.

The V gene is TRBV7-9, the J gene TRBJ1-1; 9 bases match TRBD1. This CDR3 spans 15 amino acids. Germline-derived CDR1 and CDR2 are SEHNR and FQNEAQ (reference sequence). The J segment lost 11 bases and the V segment lost 4 bases, leaving 14 bases of the junction unmatched. The CDR3, as DNA: TGTGCCAGCAGCTCTACCGGACAGGGGAACATGGACGCTTTCTTT. It is translated as CASSSTGQGNMDAFF.

The V and J genes are TRBV7-8 and TRBJ2-7, with 9 nucleotides matching TRBD1. The CDR3 has 15 amino acids. Per germline, CDR1 SGHVS and CDR2 FQNEAQ. The trim removed 2 bases at V and 0 bases at J, leaving 2 bases unmatched. The chain's CDR3 is CASSLMGQGSYEQYF. Written as DNA, the CDR3 is TGTGCCAGCAGCTTAATGGGACAGGGCTCCTACGAGCAGTACTTC.